This T cell receptor (beta chain) stems from a study of control samples from healthy donors and cancer patients (dated by TCRdb to the early 2020s). In the germline V gene, CDR1 corresponds to SGHTA and CDR2 to FQGTGA. The CDR3 numbers 17 residues from cysteine through phenylalanine. The kept DNA is CDR3 alone, 51 bases in frame from the first base. The V and J ends are trimmed by 2 bases and 0 bases, leaving 14 bases between them. With respect to this clone: This receptor's antigen is unknown. Base qualities are not provided; no much larger clone lies one nucleotide away.

Libraries were constructed by the immunoSEQ multiplex PCR assay. Here the immuneACCESS table is served through TCRdb, limited to in-frame sequences with V and J called. Missing clones are a known gap in these copies; in checked studies unresolved V genes cover under half, and the rest lacks a known reason. A total of approximately 80,000 clones appear in this sample, 75% to 95% of them only once. The top ten hold around a sixth of the sample. Here the chain combines TRBV7-3 and TRBJ2-1, with TRBD2 perhaps the D gene, on 6 matching bases. The sample was blood. The origin of this receptor is a man younger than 45 in good health. Here the CDR3 is given as CASSLFSSGHSYNEQFF. In nucleotide form, the sequence is TGTGCCAGCAGCTTATTTAGTAGCGGCCACTCCTACAATGAGCAGTTCTTC. With the portions outside the CDR3 filled from the reference TRBV7-3 and TRBJ2-1 genes, the complete variable region becomes GAGVSQTPSNKVTEKGKYVELRCDPISGHTALYWYRQSLGQGPEFLIYFQGTGAADDSGLPNDRFFAVRPEGSVSTLKIQRTERGDSAVYLCASSLFSSGHSYNEQFFGPGTRLTVL.